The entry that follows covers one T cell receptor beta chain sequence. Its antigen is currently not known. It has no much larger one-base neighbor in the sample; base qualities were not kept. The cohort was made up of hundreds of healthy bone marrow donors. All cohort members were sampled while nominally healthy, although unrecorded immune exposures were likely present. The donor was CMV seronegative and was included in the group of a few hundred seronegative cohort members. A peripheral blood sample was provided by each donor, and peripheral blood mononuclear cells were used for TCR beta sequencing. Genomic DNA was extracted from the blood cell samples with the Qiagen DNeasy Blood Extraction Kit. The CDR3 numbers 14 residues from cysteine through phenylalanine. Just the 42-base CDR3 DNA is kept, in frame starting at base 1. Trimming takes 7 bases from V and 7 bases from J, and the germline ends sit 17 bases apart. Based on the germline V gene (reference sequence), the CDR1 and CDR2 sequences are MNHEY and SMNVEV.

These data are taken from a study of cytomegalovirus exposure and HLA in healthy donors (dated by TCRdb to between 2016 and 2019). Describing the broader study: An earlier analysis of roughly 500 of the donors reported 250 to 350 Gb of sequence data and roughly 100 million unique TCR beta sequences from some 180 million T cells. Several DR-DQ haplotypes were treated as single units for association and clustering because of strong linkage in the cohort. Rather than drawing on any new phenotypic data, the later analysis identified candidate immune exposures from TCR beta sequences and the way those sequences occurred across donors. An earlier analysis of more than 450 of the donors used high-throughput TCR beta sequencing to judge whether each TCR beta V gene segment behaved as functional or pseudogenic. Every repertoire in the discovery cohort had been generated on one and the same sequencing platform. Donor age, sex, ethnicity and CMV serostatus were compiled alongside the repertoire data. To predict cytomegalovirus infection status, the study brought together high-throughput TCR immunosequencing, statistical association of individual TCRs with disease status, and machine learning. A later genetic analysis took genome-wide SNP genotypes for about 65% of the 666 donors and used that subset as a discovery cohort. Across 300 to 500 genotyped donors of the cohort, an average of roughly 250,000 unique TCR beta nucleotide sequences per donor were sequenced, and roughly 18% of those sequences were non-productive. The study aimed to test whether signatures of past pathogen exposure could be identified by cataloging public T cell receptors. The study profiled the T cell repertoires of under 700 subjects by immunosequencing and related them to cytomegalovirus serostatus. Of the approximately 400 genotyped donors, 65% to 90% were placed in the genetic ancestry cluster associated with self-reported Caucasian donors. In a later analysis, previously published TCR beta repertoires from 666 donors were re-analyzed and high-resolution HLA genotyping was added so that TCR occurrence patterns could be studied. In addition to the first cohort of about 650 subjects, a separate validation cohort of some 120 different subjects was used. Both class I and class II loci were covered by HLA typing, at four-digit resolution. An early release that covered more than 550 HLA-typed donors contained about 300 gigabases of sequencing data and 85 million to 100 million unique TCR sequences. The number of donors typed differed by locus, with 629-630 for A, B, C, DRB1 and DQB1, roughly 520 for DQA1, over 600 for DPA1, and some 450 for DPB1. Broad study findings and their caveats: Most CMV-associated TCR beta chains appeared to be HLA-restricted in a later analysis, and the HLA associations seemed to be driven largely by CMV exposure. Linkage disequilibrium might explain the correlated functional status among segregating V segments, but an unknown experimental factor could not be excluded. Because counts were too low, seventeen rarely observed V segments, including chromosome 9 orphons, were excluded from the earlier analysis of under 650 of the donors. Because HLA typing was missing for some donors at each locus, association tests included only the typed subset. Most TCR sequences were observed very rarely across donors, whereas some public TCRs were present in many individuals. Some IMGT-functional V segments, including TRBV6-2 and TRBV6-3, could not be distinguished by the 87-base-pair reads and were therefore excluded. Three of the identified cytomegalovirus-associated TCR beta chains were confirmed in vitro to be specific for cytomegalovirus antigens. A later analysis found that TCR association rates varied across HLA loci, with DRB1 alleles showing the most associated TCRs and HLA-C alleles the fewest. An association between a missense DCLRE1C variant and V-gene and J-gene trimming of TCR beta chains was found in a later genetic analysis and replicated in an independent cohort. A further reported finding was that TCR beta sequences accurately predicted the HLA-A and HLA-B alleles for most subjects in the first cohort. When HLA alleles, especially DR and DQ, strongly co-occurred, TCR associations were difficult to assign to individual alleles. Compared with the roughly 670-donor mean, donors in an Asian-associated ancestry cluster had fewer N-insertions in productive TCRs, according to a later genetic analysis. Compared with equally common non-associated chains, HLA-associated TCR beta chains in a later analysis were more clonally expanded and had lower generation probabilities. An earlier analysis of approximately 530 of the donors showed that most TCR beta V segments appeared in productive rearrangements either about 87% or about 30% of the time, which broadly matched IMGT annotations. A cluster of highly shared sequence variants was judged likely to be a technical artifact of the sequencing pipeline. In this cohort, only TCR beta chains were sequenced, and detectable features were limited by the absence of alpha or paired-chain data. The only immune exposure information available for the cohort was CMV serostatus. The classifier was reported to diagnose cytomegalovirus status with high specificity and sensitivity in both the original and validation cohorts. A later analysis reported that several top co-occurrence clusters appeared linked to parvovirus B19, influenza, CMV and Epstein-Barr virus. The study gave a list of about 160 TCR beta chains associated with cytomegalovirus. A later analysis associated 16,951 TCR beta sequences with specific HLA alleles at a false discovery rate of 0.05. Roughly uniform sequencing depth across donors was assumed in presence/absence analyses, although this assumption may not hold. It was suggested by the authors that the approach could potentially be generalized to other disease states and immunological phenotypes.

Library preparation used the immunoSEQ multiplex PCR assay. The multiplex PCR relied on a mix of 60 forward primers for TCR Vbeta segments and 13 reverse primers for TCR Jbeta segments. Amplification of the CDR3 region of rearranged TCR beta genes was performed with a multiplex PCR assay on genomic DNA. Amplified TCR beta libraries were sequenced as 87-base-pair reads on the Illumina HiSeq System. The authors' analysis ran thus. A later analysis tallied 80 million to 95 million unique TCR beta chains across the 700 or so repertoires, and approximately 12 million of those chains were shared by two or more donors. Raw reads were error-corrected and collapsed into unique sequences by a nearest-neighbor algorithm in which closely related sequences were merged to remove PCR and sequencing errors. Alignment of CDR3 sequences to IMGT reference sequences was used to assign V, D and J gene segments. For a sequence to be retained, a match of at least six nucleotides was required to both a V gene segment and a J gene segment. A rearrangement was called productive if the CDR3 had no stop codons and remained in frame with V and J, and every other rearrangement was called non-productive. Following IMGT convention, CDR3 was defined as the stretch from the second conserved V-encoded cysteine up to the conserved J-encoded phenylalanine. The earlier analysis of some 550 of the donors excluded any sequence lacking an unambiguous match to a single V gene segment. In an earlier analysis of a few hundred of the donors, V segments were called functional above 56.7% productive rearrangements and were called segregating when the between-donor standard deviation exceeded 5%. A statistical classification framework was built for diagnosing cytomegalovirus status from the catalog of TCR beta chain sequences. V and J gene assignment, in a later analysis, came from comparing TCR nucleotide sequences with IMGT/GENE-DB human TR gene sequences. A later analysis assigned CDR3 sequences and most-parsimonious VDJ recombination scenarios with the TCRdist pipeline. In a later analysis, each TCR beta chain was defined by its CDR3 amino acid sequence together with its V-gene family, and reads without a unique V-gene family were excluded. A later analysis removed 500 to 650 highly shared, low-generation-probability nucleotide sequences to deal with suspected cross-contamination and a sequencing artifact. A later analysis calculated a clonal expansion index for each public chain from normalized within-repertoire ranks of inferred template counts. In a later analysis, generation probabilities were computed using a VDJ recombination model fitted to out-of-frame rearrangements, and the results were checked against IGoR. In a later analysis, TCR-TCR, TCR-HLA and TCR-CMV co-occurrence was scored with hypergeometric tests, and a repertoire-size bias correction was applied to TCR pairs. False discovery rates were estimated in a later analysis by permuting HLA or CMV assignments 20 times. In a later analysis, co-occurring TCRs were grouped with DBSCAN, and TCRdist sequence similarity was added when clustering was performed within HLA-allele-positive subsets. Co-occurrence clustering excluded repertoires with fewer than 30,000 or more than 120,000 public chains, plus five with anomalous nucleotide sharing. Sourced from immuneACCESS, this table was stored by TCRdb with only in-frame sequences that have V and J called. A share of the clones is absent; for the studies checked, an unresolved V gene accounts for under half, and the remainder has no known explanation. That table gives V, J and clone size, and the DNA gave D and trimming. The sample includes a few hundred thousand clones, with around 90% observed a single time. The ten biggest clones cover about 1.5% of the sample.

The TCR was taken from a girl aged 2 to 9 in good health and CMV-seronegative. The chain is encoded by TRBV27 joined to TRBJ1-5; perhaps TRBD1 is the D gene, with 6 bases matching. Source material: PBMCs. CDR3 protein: CASKSSTGSQPQHF. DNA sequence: TGTGCCAGCAAGTCCTCAACAGGGTCCCAGCCCCAGCATTTT.